A single T cell receptor (beta chain) is shown here with its context. This receptor's antigen is unknown. The input lacks base qualities; no much larger clone sits a single base away. The Qiagen DNeasy kit was used to extract genomic DNA from unsorted PBMCs and from the negatively selected CD4+ and CD8+ fractions. Using primers that anneal to V and J segments, immunoSEQ multiplex PCR amplified the TCR beta CDR3 regions. Amplification bias was minimized using a synthetic immune receptor repertoire, and residual bias was removed computationally after sequencing. The paper's processing steps were these. Repertoire diversity was quantified as the Shannon entropy index using custom Python scripts. Unsorted, CD4+ and CD8+ repertoires were analyzed separately, except for combined analyses in which CD4+ and CD8+ sequences were merged in silico. Clonal expansion was defined as at least a 2-fold frequency increase after treatment relative to C1D1, with a pseudocount of 0.5 for undetected baseline clones. Singleton clones were defined as clones with 0 or 1 copy at C1D1, and non-singleton clones were defined as clones with 2 or more copies. Clones expanded in unsorted samples were annotated as CD4+, CD8+ or unknown by matching protein sequences in sorted samples from the same patient. Wilcoxon tests were applied to paired samples to test diversity changes from C1D1 to C4D1. Drawn from immuneACCESS, this table holds only the in-frame rearrangements with V and J called that TCRdb kept. Clones are partly lost; checked studies trace under half to an unresolved V gene and leave the rest unexplained. V, J and clone size reflect that table, while D and trimming were determined from the DNA. Within this sample are 31,000 or so clones, with 85% of them counted one time only. The ten most abundant clones make up more than 2% of the sample.

The time point tag for this specimen amounts to: cycle 1 day 1 (C1D1), immediately before nivolumab initiation. Every trial patient had relapsed after autologous stem cell transplantation, and cohorts A, B and C differed in prior brentuximab vedotin exposure. A Miltenyi CD4+ T cell isolation kit was used for magnetic negative selection to purify CD4+ T cells from thawed PBMCs. A total of roughly 60 patients with relapsed/refractory classical Hodgkin lymphoma made up the trial cohort, and each patient's best overall response was complete response, partial response or progressive disease. In the multi-cohort phase II CheckMate 205 trial, trial patients received single-agent nivolumab. An independent review committee assessed best overall response by applying the 2007 International Working Group response criteria. Trial PBMCs were collected just before the start of nivolumab (C1D1) and during therapy at cycle 2 day 1 and cycle 4 day 1. Peripheral blood was collected in 8 mL Vacutainer Cell Preparation Tubes, from which PBMCs were isolated by centrifugation and then cryopreserved. Purified CD4+ and CD8+ fractions were prepared only for cases in which an additional PBMC sample was available. Magnetically labelled cells were depleted on LS columns in a quadroMACS separator, and the flow-through was collected as the purified fraction.

This record belongs to a study of PD-1 blockade in classical Hodgkin lymphoma (dated by TCRdb to about 2020). At the level of the whole study: Nivolumab dosing was 3 mg/kg intravenously every 2 weeks, continuing until either disease progression or unacceptable toxicity. The study used TCR beta sequencing and CyTOF to define a peripheral blood immune signature of response to PD-1 blockade in classical Hodgkin lymphoma.

Study-wide findings and limitations: Among trial patients, those achieving complete response had baseline diversity similar to that of newly diagnosed patients, while diversity was significantly lower in partial responders and progressors. Diversity was lower in patients who began nivolumab less than 1 year after ASCT, so these patients were left out of later analyses to avoid confounding by immune reconstitution. Newly diagnosed patients were reported to have lower baseline TCR diversity than healthy donors, and relapsed/refractory patients were reported to have lower baseline TCR diversity still. The study was restricted to a single clinical trial cohort, and the causes of repertoire differences, possibly disease activity or prior therapy, were left undefined. By C4D1, a significant rise was seen in CD4+ TCR diversity but not in CD8+ TCR diversity (p=0.0027 vs p=0.16), and the rise was most apparent among complete responders (p=0.02).

Cut back by 1 base and 3 bases, the V and J ends lie 11 bases apart. The germline V gene provides CDR1 MDHEN and CDR2 SYDVKM. The CDR3, from cysteine to phenylalanine, totals 15 residues. Only the CDR3 DNA is retained, 45 bases long and in frame from the first base. Recombination connected TRBV28 to TRBJ2-3, with TRBD1 perhaps the D gene, on 7 matching bases. The clonotype was recovered from a human donor with classical Hodgkin lymphoma. Sequencing was performed on CD4+ T cells from blood, taken at baseline. The CDR3 sequence is CASSLLTGRTDTQYF. In nucleotide form, the sequence is TGTGCCAGCAGTTTATTGACAGGGAGGACAGATACGCAGTATTTT.